The text below deals with one T cell receptor (beta chain). Its antigen remains unidentified. The CDR3 has 14 amino acids. V was clipped by 3 bases and J by 5 bases, with 14 bases between them. Germline loops: CDR1 SGHRS, CDR2 YFSETQ. The study ran its PCR with 60 Vbeta and 13 Jbeta primers. Method: immunoSEQ multiplex PCR; TCRdb's copy keeps in-frame clones and lacks some. The sample holds tens of thousands of clones. This specimen comes from a study of cytomegalovirus exposure and HLA in healthy donors. Study context: Samples from HLA-typed donors yielded about 85 million unique TCRs in an early data release. Study-wide results and limits: In an earlier analysis, about 87% or about 30%: the productive usage of most TCR beta V segments. Altogether, 164 TCR beta chains were recorded as cytomegalovirus-associated. A missense DCLRE1C variant was associated with V- and J-gene trimming of TCR beta chains in a later analysis, and an independent cohort replicated the association.

The TCR comes from a man in his forties in good health and CMV-seronegative. The rearrangement joins TRBV5-1 to TRBJ2-5; D is possibly TRBD2 (6 bases). Sequencing was done on a sample of PBMCs. This chain's CDR3 is CASSSPYSGETQYF. The CDR3 DNA reads as TGCGCCAGCAGCTCCCCGTATAGCGGCGAGACCCAGTACTTC. Drawing the rest from reference TRBV5-1 and TRBJ2-5, the complete variable domain is KAGVTQTPRYLIKTRGQQVTLSCSPISGHRSVSWYQQTPGQGLQFLFEYFSETQRNKGNFPGRFSGRQFSNSRSEMNVSTLELGDSALYLCASSSPYSGETQYFGPGTRLLVL.